Listed below are T cell receptor beta chains from one sample, sequenced in a study of blood T cell repertoires in COVID-19. The method was immunoSEQ multiplex PCR; TCRdb's version includes in-frame clones alone and lacks a portion of them. This sample has 84,000 or so clones, with approximately 80% found just once. Sequenced sample: peripheral blood. The receptor set was obtained from a woman between 35 and 50 years old with active or convalescent COVID-19. Both conserved end residues are part of each CDR3. D genes are given only for firm matches. Rows may omit the clone size; those that give it use once, few, many or a size class.

CDR3 length,V gene,J gene,clone size,D gene,CDR3 DNA,CDR3 protein
13,TRBV19,TRBJ1-5,NA,TRBD1,TGTGCCAGTAGTAGACAGGGAAAACAGCCCCAGCATTTT,CASSRQGKQPQHF
16,TRBV15,TRBJ1-5,NA,TRBD1,TGTGCCACCAGCCCAGGAAGGGCAGGGGGCTATCAGCCCCAGCATTTT,CATSPGRAGGYQPQHF
15,TRBV7-2,TRBJ2-5,few,TRBD2,TGTGCCAGCAGCTTAACTAGCGGGGCTTTTGGGACCCAGTACTTC,CASSLTSGAFGTQYF
13,TRBV5-4,TRBJ2-7,once,NA,TGTGCCAGCAGCGCGGACACAACCTACGAGCAGTACTTC,CASSADTTYEQYF
13,TRBV29-1,TRBJ2-4,NA,NA,TGCAGCGTTGTAATCGGGGGGCGAGGCATTCAGTACTTC,CSVVIGGRGIQYF
14,TRBV28,TRBJ2-7,NA,TRBD2,TGTGCCAGCAGTCCAGGGACTAGAATCGGCGAGCAGTACTTC,CASSPGTRIGEQYF
16,TRBV11-3,TRBJ2-5,NA,NA,TGTGCCAGCAGCTTAGGCTCACAGGGACGGTGGGAGACCCAGTACTTC,CASSLGSQGRWETQYF
14,TRBV19,TRBJ1-5,once,TRBD1,TGTGCCAGTAGTATCTACAGGGGGAATCAGCCCCAGCATTTT,CASSIYRGNQPQHF
15,TRBV12-5,TRBJ2-7,NA,TRBD1,TGTGCTAGTGGTTTGGGGACAGGGGGCTCCTACGAGCAGTACTTC,CASGLGTGGSYEQYF
18,TRBV10-3,TRBJ1-1,NA,TRBD1,TGTGCCATCAGTGAGTCCGCGGGACAGGGTTCTCCTAACACTGAAGCTTTCTTT,CAISESAGQGSPNTEAFF
17,TRBV28,TRBJ2-5,few,TRBD2,TGTGCCAGCAGTTTAACTCCGTCGCGGGAGTGGGAAGAGACCCAGTACTTC,CASSLTPSREWEETQYF
14,TRBV5-4,TRBJ1-2,NA,NA,TGTGCCAGCGGAGCCTTCGAGGGCTACAATGGCTACACCTTC,CASGAFEGYNGYTF
14,TRBV19,TRBJ1-1,NA,NA,TGTGCCAGTAGTATCCTGGGAGTGAACACTGAAGCTTTCTTT,CASSILGVNTEAFF
13,TRBV20-1,TRBJ2-7,NA,NA,TGCAGTGCTAGTGGCGACAGATCCTACGAGCAGTACTTC,CSASGDRSYEQYF
15,TRBV19,TRBJ2-7,NA,TRBD1,TGTGCCAGTAGTATCCGGGACAGCGCCTTTTACGAGCAGTACTTC,CASSIRDSAFYEQYF
14,TRBV3-1/TRBV3-2,TRBJ1-6,NA,TRBD1,TGTGCCAGCAGCGAACGACAGGGTTATTCACCCCTCCACTTT,CASSERQGYSPLHF
12,TRBV7-9,TRBJ2-7,once,NA,TGTGCCAGCAGCCCCCACCGGGTCGAGCAGTACTTC,CASSPHRVEQYF
12,TRBV28,TRBJ1-5,NA,NA,TGTGCCAGCCGAGGGATAGATCAGCCCCAGCATTTT,CASRGIDQPQHF
14,TRBV5-4,TRBJ2-5,NA,NA,TGTGCCAGCAGCCCCGTGGGGGCCGGGGAGACCCAGTACTTC,CASSPVGAGETQYF